The clone carrying this T cell receptor beta chain was observed at least ten times. As yet, its antigen is unknown. The data derive from a study of early T cells in non-severe SARS-CoV-2 infection. Across the whole study: Bulk RNA isolated from unsorted whole blood underwent sequencing; chains were not paired. Study outcomes and limitations: Anti-spike CD8 responses were favored in VDJdb matching, and private and CD4 specificities were missed.

The germline V and J ends were trimmed by 0 bases and 4 bases, with 9 bases remaining between them. CDR3 size: 14 residues. Germline V CDR1 and CDR2: SGHTA, FQGNSA. Attachment of unique molecular identifiers was made to individual cDNA molecules. TCRdb fed the 5' RACE reads into MiXCR, producing one record per CDR3 protein. The sample records roughly 51,000 distinct CDR3 sequences, 5.5% to 6.5% being singletons. The chain has TRBV7-2 and TRBJ1-2; no reliable D call. Sequenced material: whole blood, taken at baseline. This TCR was sampled from an adult who was a healthcare worker with PCR-confirmed SARS-CoV-2 infection or an uninfected control (not recorded which). As DNA, the CDR3 is TGTGCCAGCAGCTTAGCTGGCCAGCTCTATGGCTACACCTTC. This sequence encodes CASSLAGQLYGYTF.